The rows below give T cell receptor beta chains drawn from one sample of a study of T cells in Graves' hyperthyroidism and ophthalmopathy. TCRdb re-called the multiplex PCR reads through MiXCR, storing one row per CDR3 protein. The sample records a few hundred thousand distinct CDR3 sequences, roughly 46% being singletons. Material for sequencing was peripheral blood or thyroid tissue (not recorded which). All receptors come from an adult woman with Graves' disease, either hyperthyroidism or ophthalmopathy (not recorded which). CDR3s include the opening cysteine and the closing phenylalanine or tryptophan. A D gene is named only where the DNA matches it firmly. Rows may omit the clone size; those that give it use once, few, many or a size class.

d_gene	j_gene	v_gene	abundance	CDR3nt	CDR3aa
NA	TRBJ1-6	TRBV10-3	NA	TGTGCCATCACAGCAGGGGTGACTAATTCACCCCTCCACTTT	CAITAGVTNSPLHF
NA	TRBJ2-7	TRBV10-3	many	TGTGCCATCAGAACAGGGGGCAATAGCGGGAGCTCCTACGAGCAGTACTTC	CAIRTGGNSGSSYEQYF
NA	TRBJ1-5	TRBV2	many	TGTGCCAGCAGTGATAGTGTAACAGTCAATCAGCCCCAGCATTTT	CASSDSVTVNQPQHF
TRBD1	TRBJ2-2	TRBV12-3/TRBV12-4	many	TGTGCCAGCAGCTATAGGACAGGGGGCTCCGGGGAGCTGTTTTTT	CASSYRTGGSGELFF
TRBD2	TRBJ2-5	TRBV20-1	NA	TGCAGTGAAGGGACTAGCGGGAGAGGCTGGGACGAGACCCAGTACTTC	CSEGTSGRGWDETQYF
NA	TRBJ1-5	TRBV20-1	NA	TGCAGTGCTAGAGATGGGCCCAATCAGCCCCAGCATTTT	CSARDGPNQPQHF
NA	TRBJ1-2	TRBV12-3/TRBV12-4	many	TGTGCCAGCAGTTTAGGGGAGCCCTATGGCTACACCTTC	CASSLGEPYGYTF
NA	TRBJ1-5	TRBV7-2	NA	TGTGCCAGCAGCTTAGATCCTGGGGATCATCAGCCCCAGCATTTT	CASSLDPGDHQPQHF
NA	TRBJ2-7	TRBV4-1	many	TGCGCCAGCAGCCAACTACTAGCTTCCTACGAGCAGTACTTC	CASSQLLASYEQYF
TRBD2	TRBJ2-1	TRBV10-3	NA	TGTGCCATCAGCCCTTGGCGGGAGGGGAACAATGAGCAGTTCTTC	CAISPWREGNNEQFF
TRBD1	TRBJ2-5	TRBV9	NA	TGTGCCAGCAGCGTAGCTCCGACAGGGGTGAGGGAAAAACAGGAAGAGACCCAGTACTTC	CASSVAPTGVREKQEETQYF
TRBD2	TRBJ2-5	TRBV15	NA	TGTGCCACCAGACTAGCGGGATCTGGGACCCAGTACTTC	CATRLAGSGTQYF
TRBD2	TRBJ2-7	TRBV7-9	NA	TGTGCCAGCAGCTTGTTGACAGGGTGGACTAGCGGCCTCTACGAGCAGTACTTC	CASSLLTGWTSGLYEQYF